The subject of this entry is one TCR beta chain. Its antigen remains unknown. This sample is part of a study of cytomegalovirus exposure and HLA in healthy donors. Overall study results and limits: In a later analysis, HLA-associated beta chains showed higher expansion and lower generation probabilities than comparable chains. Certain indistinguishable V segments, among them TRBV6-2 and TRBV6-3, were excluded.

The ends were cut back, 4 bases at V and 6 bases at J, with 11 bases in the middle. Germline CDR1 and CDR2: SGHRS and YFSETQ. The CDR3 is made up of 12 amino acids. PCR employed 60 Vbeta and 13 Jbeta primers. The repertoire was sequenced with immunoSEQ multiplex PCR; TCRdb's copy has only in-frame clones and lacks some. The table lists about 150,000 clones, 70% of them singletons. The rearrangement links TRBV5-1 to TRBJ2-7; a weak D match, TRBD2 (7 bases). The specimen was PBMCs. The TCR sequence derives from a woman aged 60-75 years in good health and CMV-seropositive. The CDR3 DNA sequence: TGCGCCAGCAGCGGGGGGGCTCGCGAGCAGTACTTC. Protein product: CASSGGAREQYF. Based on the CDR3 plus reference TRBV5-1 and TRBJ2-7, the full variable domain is KAGVTQTPRYLIKTRGQQVTLSCSPISGHRSVSWYQQTPGQGLQFLFEYFSETQRNKGNFPGRFSGRQFSNSRSEMNVSTLELGDSALYLCASSGGAREQYFGPGTRLTVT.